This T cell receptor (beta chain) comes out of a study of Ad26.COV2.S vaccination and SARS-CoV-2 variants (dated by TCRdb to the early 2020s). At the level of the whole study: Vaccine-arm donors came from COV1001, a multicentre, randomized, double-blind, placebo-controlled phase I-IIa trial of Ad26.COV2.S in healthy adults. Trial participants were randomized into five groups of five, in which low-dose or high-dose Ad26.COV2.S was given once or twice, or placebo was given on both occasions. The TCR-sequenced set comprised approximately 30 samples: around 20 Ad26.COV2.S vaccine recipients, 5 placebo recipients and 8 SARS-CoV-2 convalescent individuals. Throughout the experiments and outcome assessment, investigators stayed blinded to trial group allocation. Ad26.COV2.S was given intramuscularly at 5x10^10 or 1x10^11 viral particles, as a single shot or as two shots 56 days apart. The specificity and breadth of SARS-CoV-2-reactive T cell receptors after Ad26.COV2.S vaccination were assessed by TCRbeta repertoire sequencing.

Summary of the overall study and its limitations: The authors noted that total T cell responses may have been underestimated by the TCR breadth and depth analyses. Ad26.COV2.S recipients had higher spike-specific TCR breadth than placebo recipients (P = 0.0014). Comparable non-spike TCR breadth was observed between vaccine and placebo recipients, consistent with only spike being contained in the vaccine. Comparing responses between vaccine doses or regimens was not something the study was powered to do. After vaccination, substantial breadth of spike-specific CD8+ and CD4+ T cell responses was reported.

For CDR1 and CDR2, the germline V gene lists MDHEN and SYDVKM. Trimming takes 6 bases from V and 4 bases from J, and the germline ends sit 12 bases apart. Its CDR3 holds 14 amino acids, cysteine through phenylalanine. Only the CDR3 DNA stays, 42 bases, in frame from base 1. The immunoSEQ Assay was used to sequence TCRbeta CDR3 regions. After extraction, genomic DNA underwent amplification by bias-controlled multiplex PCR, followed by high-throughput sequencing. Regarding the original processing steps: Collapsing and filtering of sequences were performed to quantify the absolute abundance of each unique TCRbeta CDR3 region. T cell fraction was estimated by normalization of TCRbeta template counts to usable DNA, with usable DNA being measured through amplification of reference genes present in all nucleated cells. Repertoire TCRs were annotated as SARS-CoV-2-specific when V gene, CDR3 amino acid sequence and J gene were exactly matched to a known reactive TCR set. MIRA supplied the reference SARS-CoV-2 TCR set, which was filtered for enrichment in COVID-19-positive ImmuneCODE repertoires so that public or cross-reactive TCRs were removed. Using the MIRA antigens, annotated TCRs were further analysed by specific ORF or by position within an ORF. Breadth was defined as annotated unique rearrangements over total unique productive rearrangements; depth was the summed frequency of those rearrangements. Two-sided Wilcoxon rank-sum tests were used to compare TCR breadth between groups. TCRdb re-hosts the immuneACCESS table, in-frame sequences only. Its copies lack some clones; in the studies checked, an unresolved V gene accounts for under half of them, and the cause for the rest is not known. V and J calls and clone size come straight from that table; D and trimming were deduced from the DNA. The sample has some 250,000 clones on record, approximately 88% of them singletons. Clones ranked in the top ten supply around a tenth of the sample.

Worth noting for this clone: This clone's antigen is unknown. Within one base of it there is no much larger clone, and no base qualities were kept.

The treatment or condition label on this specimen signifies: 15 to 20 received Ad26.COV2.S at low or high dose, single or two shots; 5 received placebo; per-sample allocation not given. For vaccine and placebo recipients, the sequenced repertoires came from samples collected on day 63 after the first injection. Between 29 July and 7 August 2020, Cohort 1b enrolled about 27 adults aged 18-55 years at one site in Boston, USA. As a vaccine, Ad26.COV2.S was a replication-incompetent adenovirus type 26 vector that expressed a prefusion-stabilized SARS-CoV-2 spike protein derived from the original Wuhan strain.

This material consisted of peripheral blood, taken in a trial of Ad26.COV2.S vaccine versus placebo. Recombination joined TRBV28 with TRBJ1-4; the D gene assignment is ambiguous. The source of this sequence is a person between 18 and 60 years old who received the Ad26.COV2.S COVID-19 vaccine or a placebo. The CDR3: CASSTPRYNEKLFF. In nucleotides, the sequence is TGTGCCAGCAGCACCCCGCGGTATAATGAAAAACTGTTTTTT.